This TCR beta chain was observed in a study of T cell responses to AZD1222 COVID-19 vaccine. This clone came up a few times. Its matching antigen is unknown. Repertoires were generated with immunoSEQ multiplex PCR, while TCRdb's copy carries only in-frame clones and drops some. The sample holds tens of thousands of clones, around nine tenths seen once. Overall study results and limits: Rises in breadth and depth of Spike-specific TCRs came after two AZD1222 doses. Only five to seven AZD1222 recipients were seropositive at baseline.

The length of the CDR3 is 18 residues. Losses at the gene ends were 1 base for V and 3 bases for J; bases not matched to a gene: 13. Germline loops: CDR1 SGHKS, CDR2 YYEKEE (reference sequence). The gene calls are TRBV5-5 and TRBJ2-7; TRBD2 aligns across 10 bases. This TCR derives from an adult in good health. The sequencing used peripheral blood, collected on day 0 of AZD1222 vaccination. This CDR3 reads CASSLNGSRLAGSYEQYF. The CDR3 nucleotides read TGTGCCAGCAGCTTGAACGGTAGTAGACTAGCGGGTAGCTACGAGCAGTACTTC.